These 8 T cell receptor beta chains came from one sample sequenced in a study of molecular identifiers for immune sequencing clone quantification. MiXCR, run by TCRdb on the PCR reads, gives a single entry per CDR3 protein. The sample shows some 580,000 distinct CDR3 sequences, about 25% of them seen only once. The sample comprised naive CD8+ T cells from blood, with Jurkat cell RNA spiked in. The subset: FACS-sorted CD8+CD4-CCR7+CD45RA+ naive T cells. The receptor set was obtained from a human donor in good health. Some libraries in this study had Jurkat cell RNA spiked in.

V is TRBV12-3 or TRBV12-4 and J is TRBJ1-2, with TRBD1 as a possible D gene (5 bases). V lost 6 bases and J 3 bases, leaving 17 bases between the germline ends. The CDR3 runs 15 residues. The CDR3 protein is CASSRGLLGDYGYTF. Here the CDR3 DNA reads TGTGCCAGCAGCCGGGGACTCCTAGGGGACTATGGCTACACCTTC.

The J gene is TRBJ1-1, the V gene TRBV3-1; D is uncertain. CDR1 LGHDT and CDR2 YNNKEL come from the germline V gene (reference sequence). CDR3 size: 15 residues. The V gene lost 1 base and the J gene lost 0 bases, with 9 bases spanning the gap. CDR3 DNA: TGTGCCAGCAGCCAAGTGGTCAACATGAACACTGAAGCTTTCTTT. Its protein is CASSQVVNMNTEAFF.

This clonotype has a handful of counts. V and J are TRBV12-3 or TRBV12-4 and TRBJ2-3; D may match TRBD1 or TRBD2 (5 bases each). This CDR3 has 14 amino acids. Trimming took 3 bases from V and 11 from J, leaving 18 bases between them. CDR3 sequence reads: CASSFRVGLGEQYF. In DNA form, the CDR3 reads TGTGCCAGCAGTTTCAGGGTGGGGTTGGGGGAGCAGTATTTT.

In this sample, this clonotype turned up many times. V gene TRBV13 combines with J gene TRBJ2-3; D unclear. The germline V gene encodes CDR1 PRHDT and CDR2 FYEKMQ (reference sequence). V was clipped by 3 bases and J by 5 bases, with 6 bases between them. The CDR3 spans 12 residues. The CDR3 DNA is TGTGCCAGCAGCTTTGGGCGAGATACGCAGTATTTT. Its protein is CASSFGRDTQYF.

The J gene is TRBJ1-5, the V gene TRBV27; tentative D call: TRBD1 (5 bases). Germline assignment: CDR1 MNHEY and CDR2 SMNVEV (reference sequence). The CDR3 is 14 residues long. Trimming removed 6 bases from V and 1 base from J, with 10 bases in between. The CDR3 region is CASSVRDSNQPQHF. The CDR3 DNA follows: TGTGCCAGCAGCGTACGGGACAGCAATCAGCCCCAGCATTTT.

In its sample, this clonotype was seen a few times. This rearrangement joins TRBV27 to TRBJ2-7; TRBD1 matches 10 bases. The CDR3 consists of 16 residues. V gave up 4 bases and J gave up 6 bases; unmatched junction bases: 12. The germline CDR1 and CDR2 sequences are MNHEY and SMNVEV (reference sequence). In nucleotides, the CDR3 is TGTGCCAGCAGTTCCAACCGGGACAGGGGTTTTTTCGAGCAGTACTTC. Translated, it gives CASSSNRDRGFFEQYF.

There are many counts of this clonotype. The V gene is TRBV4-3, the J gene TRBJ1-3; TRBD1 matches 9 bases. The CDR3 consists of 18 residues. The ends lost 3 bases at V and 1 base at J; junction bases unmatched: 10. Germline V lookup: CDR1 LGHNA, CDR2 YSLEER. The CDR3 spells CASSQDRGVRESGNTIYF. DNA of the CDR3: TGCGCCAGCAGCCAGGACAGGGGCGTTAGGGAATCTGGAAACACCATATATTTT.

This clonotype has only a few counts. The chain combines TRBV20-1 with TRBJ2-7; tentatively, D is TRBD1 or TRBD2 (6 bases each). V lost 5 bases to trimming and J lost 3 bases, with 20 bases between them. The CDR3 totals 15 residues. Germline-derived CDR1 and CDR2 are DFQATT and SNEGSKA (reference sequence). CDR3 sequence: CSASKRGEINYEQYF. The DNA for the CDR3 is TGCAGTGCTTCCAAAAGGGGGGAGATTAACTACGAGCAGTACTTC.